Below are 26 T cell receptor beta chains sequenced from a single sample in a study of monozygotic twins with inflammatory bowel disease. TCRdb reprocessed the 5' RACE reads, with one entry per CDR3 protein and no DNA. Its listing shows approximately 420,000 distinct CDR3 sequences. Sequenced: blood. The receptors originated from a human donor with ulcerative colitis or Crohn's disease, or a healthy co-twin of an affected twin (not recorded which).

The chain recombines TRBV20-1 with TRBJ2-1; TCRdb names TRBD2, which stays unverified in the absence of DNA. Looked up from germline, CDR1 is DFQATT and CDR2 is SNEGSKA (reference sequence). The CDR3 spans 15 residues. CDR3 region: CSARVLAGALNEQFF.

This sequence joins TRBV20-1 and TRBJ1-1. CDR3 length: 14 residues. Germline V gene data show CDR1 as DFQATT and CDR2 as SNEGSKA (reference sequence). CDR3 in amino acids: CSARVGGVGTEAFF.

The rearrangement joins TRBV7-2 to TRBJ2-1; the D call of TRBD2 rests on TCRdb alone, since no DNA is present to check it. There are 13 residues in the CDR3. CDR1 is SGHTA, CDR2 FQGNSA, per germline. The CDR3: CASSSWTGGEQFF.

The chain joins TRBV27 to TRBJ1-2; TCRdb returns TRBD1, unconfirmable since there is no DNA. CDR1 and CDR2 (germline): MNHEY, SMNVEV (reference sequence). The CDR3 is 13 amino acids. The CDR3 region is CASSFRGLNGYTF.

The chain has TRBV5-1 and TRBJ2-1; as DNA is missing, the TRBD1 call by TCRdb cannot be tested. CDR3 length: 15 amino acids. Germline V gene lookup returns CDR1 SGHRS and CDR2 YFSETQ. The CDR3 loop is CASSLLQGLYNEQFF.

The CDR3 is CAIRPPGGNNEQFF. The chain employs TRBV10-3 and TRBJ2-1; absent DNA, TCRdb's TRBD1 call cannot be checked. Germline V gives CDR1 ENHRY, CDR2 SYGVKD. The length of the CDR3 is 14 residues.

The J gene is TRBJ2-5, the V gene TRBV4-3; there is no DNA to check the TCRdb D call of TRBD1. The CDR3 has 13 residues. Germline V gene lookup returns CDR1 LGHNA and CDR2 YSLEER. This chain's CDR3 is CAGSQGLGGTQYF.

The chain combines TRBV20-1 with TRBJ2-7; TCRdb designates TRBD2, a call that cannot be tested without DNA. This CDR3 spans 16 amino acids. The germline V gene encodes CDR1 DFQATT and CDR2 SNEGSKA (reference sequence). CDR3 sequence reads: CSADIPGTNLFYEQYF.

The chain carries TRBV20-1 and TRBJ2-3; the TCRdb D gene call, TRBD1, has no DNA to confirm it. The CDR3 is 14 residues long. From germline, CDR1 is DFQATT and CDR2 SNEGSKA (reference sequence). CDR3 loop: CSAPVGGATDTQYF.

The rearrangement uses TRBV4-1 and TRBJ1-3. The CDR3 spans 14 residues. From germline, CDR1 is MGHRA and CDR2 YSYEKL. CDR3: CASSQPRERNTIYF.

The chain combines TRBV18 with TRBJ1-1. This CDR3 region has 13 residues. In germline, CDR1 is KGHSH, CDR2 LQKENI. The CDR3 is CASSPAMAAEAFF.

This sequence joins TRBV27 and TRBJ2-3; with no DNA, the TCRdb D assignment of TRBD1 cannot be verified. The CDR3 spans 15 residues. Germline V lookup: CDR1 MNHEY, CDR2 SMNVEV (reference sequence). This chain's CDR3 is CASSFLTGGTDTQYF.

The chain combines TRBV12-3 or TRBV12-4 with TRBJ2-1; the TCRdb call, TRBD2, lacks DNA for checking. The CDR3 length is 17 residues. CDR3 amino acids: CASRPIGLAGGTNEQFF.

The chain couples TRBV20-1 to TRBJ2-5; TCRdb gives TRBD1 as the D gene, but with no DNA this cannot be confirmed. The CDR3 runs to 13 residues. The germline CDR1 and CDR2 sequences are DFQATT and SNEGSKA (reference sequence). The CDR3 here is CSARFPPGETQYF.

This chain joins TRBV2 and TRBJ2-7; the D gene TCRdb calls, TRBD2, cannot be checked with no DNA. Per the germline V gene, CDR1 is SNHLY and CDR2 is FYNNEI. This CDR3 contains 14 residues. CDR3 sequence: CASSERTSGGEQYF.

The CDR3 protein is CASTNAGFSYNEQFF. The chain uses TRBV6-2 or TRBV6-3 and TRBJ2-1. CDR1 MNHEY and CDR2 SVGEGT come from the germline V gene. The CDR3 covers 15 residues.

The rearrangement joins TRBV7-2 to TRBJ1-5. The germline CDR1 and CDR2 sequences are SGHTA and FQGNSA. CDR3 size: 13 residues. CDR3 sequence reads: CASTSGVSQPQHF. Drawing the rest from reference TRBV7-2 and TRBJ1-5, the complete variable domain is GAGVSQSPSNKVTEKGKDVELRCDPISGHTALYWYRQSLGQGLEFLIYFQGNSAPDKSGLPSDRFSAERTGGSVSTLTIQRTQQEDSAVYLCASTSGVSQPQHFGDGTRLSIL.

CDR3 sequence reads: CASSPESLAKNIQYF. The rearrangement uses TRBV18 and TRBJ2-4. Germline V gene data show CDR1 as KGHSH and CDR2 as LQKENI. The CDR3 totals 15 residues.

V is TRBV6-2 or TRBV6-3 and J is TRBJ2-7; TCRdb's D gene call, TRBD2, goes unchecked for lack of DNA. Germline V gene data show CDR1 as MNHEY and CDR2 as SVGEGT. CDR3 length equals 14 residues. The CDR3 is CASIPRDSAYEQYF.

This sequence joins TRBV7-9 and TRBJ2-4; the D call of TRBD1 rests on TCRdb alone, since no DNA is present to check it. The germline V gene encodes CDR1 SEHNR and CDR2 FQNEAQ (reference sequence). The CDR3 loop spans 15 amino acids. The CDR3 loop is CASSPGFGGSNIQYF.

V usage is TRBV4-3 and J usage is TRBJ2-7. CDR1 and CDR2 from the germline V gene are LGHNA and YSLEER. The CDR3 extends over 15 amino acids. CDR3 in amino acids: CASSQRFPGPFEQYF.

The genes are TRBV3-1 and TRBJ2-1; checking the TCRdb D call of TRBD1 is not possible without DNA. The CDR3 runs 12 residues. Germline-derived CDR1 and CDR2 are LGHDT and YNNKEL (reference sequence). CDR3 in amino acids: CASQDSYNEQFF.

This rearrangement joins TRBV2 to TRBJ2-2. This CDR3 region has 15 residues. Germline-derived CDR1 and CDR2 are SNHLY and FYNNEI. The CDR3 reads CASRRASIGTGELFF.

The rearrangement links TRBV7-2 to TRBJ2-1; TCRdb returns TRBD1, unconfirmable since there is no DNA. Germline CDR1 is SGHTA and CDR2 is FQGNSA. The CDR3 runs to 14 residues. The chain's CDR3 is CASSLSGQPHEQFF.

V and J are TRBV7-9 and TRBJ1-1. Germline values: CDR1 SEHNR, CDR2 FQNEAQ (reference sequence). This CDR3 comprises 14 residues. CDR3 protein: CASSFSTVNTEAFF.

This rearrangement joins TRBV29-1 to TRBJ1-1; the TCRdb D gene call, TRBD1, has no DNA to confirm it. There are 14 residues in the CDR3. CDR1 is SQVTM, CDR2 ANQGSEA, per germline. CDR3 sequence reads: CSVHKTGVNTEAFF.